Below, 5 T cell receptor beta chains from the same sample are listed, as sequenced in a study of shared clonotypes between healthy human individuals. Assay: immunoSEQ multiplex PCR; the TCRdb copy retains only in-frame clones and omits some. In the table there are about 470,000 clones, 70% to 80% of which are singletons. Sequencing was carried out using PBMCs. These receptors were taken from a woman between 35 and 50 years old in good health. Some clones in this sample may be carry-over from other donors' samples.

This clone was picked up many times. The chain recombines TRBV28 with TRBJ2-7; D is possibly TRBD1 (6 bases). The CDR3 spans 16 residues. Germline V lookup: CDR1 MDHEN, CDR2 SYDVKM. Trimming removed 5 bases at V and 7 bases at J, with 24 bases between. This chain's CDR3 is CASSQSYRDNRLEQYF. CDR3 nucleotide sequence: TGTGCCAGCAGTCAATCCTACCGGGACAACAGATTAGAGCAGTACTTC.

This chain connects TRBV27 to TRBJ2-7; D is perhaps TRBD1 (6 bases). Germline-derived CDR1 and CDR2 are MNHEY and SMNVEV (reference sequence). This CDR3 contains 15 residues. Trimming cost V 2 bases and J 3 bases, with 14 bases left between them. This CDR3 reads CASSLGTSGNYEQYF. Written as DNA, the CDR3 is TGTGCCAGCAGTTTAGGGACATCAGGGAACTACGAGCAGTACTTC.

The rearrangement links TRBV29-1 to TRBJ1-2; D is ambiguous. This CDR3 is 17 amino acids long. Looked up from germline, CDR1 is SQVTM and CDR2 is ANQGSEA. V was pared by 2 bases and J by 6 bases, with 25 bases between. DNA of the CDR3: TGCAGCGTTGAATTGCGTTTTCACCGGTCCCCCGACGATGGCTACACCTTC. Amino acids: CSVELRFHRSPDDGYTF.

This chain uses TRBV27 with TRBJ2-7; no clear D gene. Trimming cost V 2 bases and J 1 base, with 9 bases left between them. The CDR3 has 14 amino acids. Per germline, CDR1 MNHEY and CDR2 SMNVEV (reference sequence). CDR3 DNA: TGTGCCAGCAGTTTAATGCTCGGATCCTACGAGCAGTACTTC. Translated: CASSLMLGSYEQYF.

This clone came up many times. J is TRBJ1-1 and V is TRBV6-6; 8 bases are a match to TRBD1. Per germline, CDR1 MNHNY and CDR2 SVGAGI (reference sequence). This CDR3 is built from 13 residues. V shed 4 bases, J shed 10 bases, and the junction held 8 bases outside the gene matches. In DNA, the CDR3 is TGTGCCAGCAGTTCCACCCCCGGACAGGGAGCTTTCTTT. This codes for CASSSTPGQGAFF.